Detailed here is one T cell receptor (beta chain). Its antigen is not known. Sequenced by immunoSEQ multiplex PCR; TCRdb stores in-frame clones only, minus some. The sample has around 110,000 clones; 90% to 95% are singletons. These data come from a study of graft-versus-host responses after intestinal transplantation. Study results and limitations: Present in recipient marrow, GvH clones included some that appeared first in ileum or blood.

V shed 6 bases and J 3 bases; nucleotides not matched to a gene: 13. The CDR3 is 17 amino acids. Germline assignment: CDR1 LGHNT and CDR2 FRNRAP. Specimen: unstimulated CD4+ T cells sorted from spleen or lymph node cells, collected before transplant. The TCR sequence derives from a human donor who was the organ donor for an intestinal transplant. V usage is TRBV12-5 and J usage is TRBJ2-2; TRBD2 agrees at 7 bases. CDR3 sequence reads: CASGRPGLGTYTGELFF. CDR3 coding DNA: TGTGCTAGTGGCCGCCCCGGACTAGGGACTTACACCGGGGAGCTGTTTTTT.